This T cell receptor (beta chain) was identified during a study of cytomegalovirus exposure and HLA in healthy donors. Only in-frame clones appear in the TCRdb table, and some are missing; sequencing was by immunoSEQ multiplex PCR. The sample includes almost 65,000 clones, about 89% seen only once; the top ten take 1.7%. General observations from the study: Cytomegalovirus status, reportedly, was diagnosed with high specificity and sensitivity by the classifier. Rarity characterized most TCR sequences, yet some public TCRs appeared in many donors.

Note on this clone: Its antigen is still unknown.

The CDR3 has 16 amino acids. Germline V lookup: CDR1 SGHTA, CDR2 FQGNSA. Trimming stripped 1 base from V and 4 bases from J, with 17 bases between. The V call is TRBV7-2, the J call TRBJ2-7; D unresolved. Sequencing was performed on PBMCs. This receptor was obtained from a woman aged 18-35 years in good health and CMV-seronegative. Written as DNA, the CDR3 is TGTGCCAGCAGCTTAGAAGGTAGCACTCCTCCTTACGAGCAGTACTTC. It yields the protein CASSLEGSTPPYEQYF.